This T cell receptor (beta chain) was captured by sequencing in a study of OX40 agonist ivuxolimab in advanced cancers. Study details: Dose-escalation patients were diagnosed with hepatocellular carcinoma, melanoma, renal cell cancer or head and neck cancer.

A remark on this clone: Its antigen is undetermined.

The cohort excluded patients with autoimmune disease history or systemic immunosuppression. Patients had blood sampled at baseline and again on cycle 4 day 1 and cycle 7 day 1. Study-wide points: CD8+ T cells showed, on average, more clonal expansion than CD4+ cells.

V was clipped by 4 bases and J by 7 bases, with 13 bases between them. The CDR3 contains 13 residues. Germline CDR1 reads LNHDA; CDR2 reads SQIVND (reference sequence). The protocol was immunoSEQ multiplex PCR, while the TCRdb copy is restricted to in-frame clones and leaves out a portion. The sample lists tens of thousands of clones, 84% occurring once. The sequencing used CD4+ or CD8+ T cells sorted from blood, collected in a trial of the OX40 agonist ivuxolimab. This chain links TRBV19 with TRBJ1-2; D is undetermined. The clonotype comes from an adult with an advanced solid tumor such as melanoma, head and neck, liver or kidney cancer. CDR3 nucleotide sequence: TGTGCCAGTAGTAGGAACACCGTCAGTGGCTACACCTTC. This gives the protein CASSRNTVSGYTF.